One and the same sample provided the 8 T cell receptor beta chains below, sequenced in a study of cytomegalovirus exposure and HLA in healthy donors. Researchers ran the PCR with 60 Vbeta and 13 Jbeta primers. The repertoire was sequenced with immunoSEQ multiplex PCR; TCRdb's copy has only in-frame clones and lacks some. The data contain about 82,000 clones, 70% to 80% of them singletons. Sequencing was carried out using PBMCs. The receptors shown here come from a middle-aged man in good health and CMV-seronegative.

The sample holds one count of this clone. Other DNA sequences in this specimen translate into the identical CDR3. The J gene is TRBJ2-1, the V gene TRBV6-4, with 14 bases lining up with TRBD2. After removal of 4 bases from V and 7 bases from J, the junction contained 0 bases not matched to a gene. This CDR3 is built from 14 residues. Germline CDR1 reads MRHNA; CDR2 reads SNTAGT. DNA of the CDR3: TGTGCCAGCAGTGGACTAGCGGGGGGGAATGAGCAGTTCTTC. It is translated as CASSGLAGGNEQFF.

This clone has only a few counts. Written as DNA, the CDR3 is TGTGCCAGTAGTATCGGGCGGGGGGGCAATGAGCAGTTCTTC. Protein product: CASSIGRGGNEQFF. The V gene is TRBV19, the J gene TRBJ2-1; 9 nucleotides match TRBD2. The V gene's germline CDR1 is LNHDA and CDR2 SQIVND (reference sequence). The J segment lost 6 bases and the V segment lost 3 bases, leaving 3 bases of the junction unmatched. The CDR3 loop spans 14 amino acids.

This clone was seen more than once but under ten times. This rearrangement joins TRBV30 to TRBJ1-2, with D uncertain. The CDR3 totals 14 residues. Germline V gives CDR1 GTSNPN, CDR2 SVGIG (reference sequence). V lost 2 bases, J lost 1 base, and 11 bases lay in between. The CDR3 DNA reads TGTGCCTGGAGTCGAGACGGAGGTAACTATGGCTACACCTTC. Translation gives CAWSRDGGNYGYTF.

This clone was counted a single time. The chain joins TRBV21-1 to TRBJ1-6. TRBV21-1 is given as a pseudogene. The CDR3 sequence is 15 residues long. CDR3 region: CASSNRTRYNSPLHF. CDR3 bases: TGTGCCAGCAGCAACCGCACTAGATATAATTCACCCCTCCACTTT.

The table lists this clone with many counts. One end of the junction varies from germline; a read error may be responsible. V usage is TRBV7-9 and J usage is TRBJ1-3; D is unresolved. The CDR3 covers 11 residues. Germline assignment: CDR1 SEHNR and CDR2 FQNEAQ (reference sequence). The CDR3 nucleotides read TGTGCCAATCCTACGGTCTACGATAGCGAGTTT. Residues: CANPTVYDSEF.

The chain has TRBV7-9 and TRBJ1-5; 9 nucleotides match TRBD1. Trimming removed 3 bases from V and 4 bases from J; junction bases left unmatched: 1. This CDR3 has 14 residues. Germline values: CDR1 SEHNR, CDR2 FQNEAQ (reference sequence). The CDR3 sequence is CASSLGTGNQPQHF. The CDR3 DNA reads as TGTGCCAGCAGCTTGGGGACAGGGAATCAGCCCCAGCATTTT.

The CDR3 DNA reads as TGTGCCAGCAGCAGAGGGACAGACTTTAAGCCCCAGCATTTT. It is translated as CASSRGTDFKPQHF. The genes are TRBV7-8 and TRBJ1-5, with 7 bases that match TRBD1. After removal of 5 bases from V and 8 bases from J, the junction contained 9 bases not matched to a gene. The CDR3 sequence is 14 residues long. Germline V gene sequence: CDR1 SGHVS, CDR2 FQNEAQ.

This rearrangement joins TRBV15 to TRBJ2-1, with D possibly being TRBD2 (6 bases). CDR1 and CDR2 (germline): LNHNV, YYDKDF (reference sequence). The CDR3 sequence is 14 residues long. Deletions cut 4 bases from V and 8 bases from J, with 15 bases between. As DNA, the CDR3 is TGTGCCACCAGCAAGGAGGGCCAAAGCGATGAGCAGTTCTTC. This encodes CATSKEGQSDEQFF.